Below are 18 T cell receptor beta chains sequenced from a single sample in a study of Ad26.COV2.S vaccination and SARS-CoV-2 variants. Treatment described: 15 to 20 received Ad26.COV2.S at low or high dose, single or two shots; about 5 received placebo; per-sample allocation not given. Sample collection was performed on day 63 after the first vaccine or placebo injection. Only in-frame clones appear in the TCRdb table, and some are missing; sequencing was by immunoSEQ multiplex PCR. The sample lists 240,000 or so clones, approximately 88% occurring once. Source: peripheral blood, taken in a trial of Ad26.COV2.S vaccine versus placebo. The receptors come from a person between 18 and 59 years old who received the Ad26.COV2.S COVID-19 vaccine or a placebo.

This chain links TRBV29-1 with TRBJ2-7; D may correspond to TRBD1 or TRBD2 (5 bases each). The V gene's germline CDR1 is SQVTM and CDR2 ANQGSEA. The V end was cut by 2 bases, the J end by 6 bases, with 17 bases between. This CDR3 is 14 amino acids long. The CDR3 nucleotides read TGCAGCGTTGAAACAGGACCCGGGATTATCGAGCAGTACTTC. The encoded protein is CSVETGPGIIEQYF.

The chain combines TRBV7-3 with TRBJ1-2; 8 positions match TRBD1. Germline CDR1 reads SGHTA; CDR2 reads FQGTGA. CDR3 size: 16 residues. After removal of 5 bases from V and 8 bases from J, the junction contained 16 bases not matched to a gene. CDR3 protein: CASSPQDREHTQGYTF. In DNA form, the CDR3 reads TGTGCCAGCAGCCCCCAGGACAGGGAGCACACCCAAGGCTACACCTTC.

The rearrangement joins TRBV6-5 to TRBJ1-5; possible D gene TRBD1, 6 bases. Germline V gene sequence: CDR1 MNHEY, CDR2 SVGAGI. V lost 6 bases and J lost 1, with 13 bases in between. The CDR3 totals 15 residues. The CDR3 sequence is CASSPGQGSNQPQHF. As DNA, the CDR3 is TGTGCCAGCAGCCCCGGGCAGGGGAGCAATCAGCCCCAGCATTTT.

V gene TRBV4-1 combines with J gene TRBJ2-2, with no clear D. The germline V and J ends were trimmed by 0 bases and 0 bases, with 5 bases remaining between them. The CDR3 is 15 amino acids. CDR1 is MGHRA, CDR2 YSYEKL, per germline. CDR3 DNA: TGCGCCAGCAGCCAAGATTTAACGAACACCGGGGAGCTGTTTTTT. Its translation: CASSQDLTNTGELFF.

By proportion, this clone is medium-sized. This chain's CDR3 is CASSLPAPGARGYTF. The CDR3 DNA reads as TGTGCCAGCAGCTTACCAGCCCCGGGGGCCAGAGGCTACACCTTC. The chain employs TRBV7-9 and TRBJ1-2; D perhaps matches TRBD1 (6 bases). The CDR3 is 15 amino acids. The germline CDR1 and CDR2 sequences are SEHNR and FQNEAQ (reference sequence). Trimming shortened V by 2 bases and J by 8 bases, and 18 bases separated the two germline ends.

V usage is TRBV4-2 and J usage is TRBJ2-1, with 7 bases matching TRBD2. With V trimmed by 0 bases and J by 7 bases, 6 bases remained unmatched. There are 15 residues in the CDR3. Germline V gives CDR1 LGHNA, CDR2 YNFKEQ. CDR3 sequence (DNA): TGTGCCAGCAGCCAAGATAGAACTAGCGATAATGAGCAGTTCTTC. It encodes CASSQDRTSDNEQFF.

The CDR3 spells CASSYAAGNTIYF. CDR3 DNA: TGTGCCAGCAGTTATGCCGCTGGAAACACCATATATTTT. The chain uses TRBV6-5 and TRBJ1-3; D unclear. This CDR3 is 13 amino acids long. Looked up from germline, CDR1 is MNHEY and CDR2 is SVGAGI. The ends were cut back, 3 bases at V and 2 bases at J, with 5 bases in the middle.

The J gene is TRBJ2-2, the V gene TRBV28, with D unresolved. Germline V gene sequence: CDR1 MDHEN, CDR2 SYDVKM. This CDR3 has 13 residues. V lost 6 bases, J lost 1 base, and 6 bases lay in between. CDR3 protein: CASSPQNTGELFF. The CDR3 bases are TGTGCCAGCAGCCCCCAGAACACCGGGGAGCTGTTTTTT.

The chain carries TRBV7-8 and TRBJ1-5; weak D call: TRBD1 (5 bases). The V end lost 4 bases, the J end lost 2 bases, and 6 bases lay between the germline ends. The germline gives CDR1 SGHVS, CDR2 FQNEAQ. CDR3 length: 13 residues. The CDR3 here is CASSWGRNQPQHF. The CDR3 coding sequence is TGTGCCAGCAGCTGGGGACGCAATCAGCCCCAGCATTTT.

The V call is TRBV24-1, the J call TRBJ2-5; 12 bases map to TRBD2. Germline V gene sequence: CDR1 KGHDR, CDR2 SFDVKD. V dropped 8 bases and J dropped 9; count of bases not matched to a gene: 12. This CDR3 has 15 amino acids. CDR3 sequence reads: CATNVTSGGGWAQYF. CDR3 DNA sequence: TGTGCCACCAACGTGACTAGCGGGGGTGGGTGGGCCCAGTACTTC.

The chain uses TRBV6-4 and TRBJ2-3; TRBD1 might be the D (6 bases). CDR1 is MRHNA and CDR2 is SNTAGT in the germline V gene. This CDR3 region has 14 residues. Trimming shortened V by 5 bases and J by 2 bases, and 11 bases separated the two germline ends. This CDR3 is CASSWTASTDTQYF. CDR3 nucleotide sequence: TGTGCCAGCAGTTGGACAGCCTCCACAGATACGCAGTATTTT.

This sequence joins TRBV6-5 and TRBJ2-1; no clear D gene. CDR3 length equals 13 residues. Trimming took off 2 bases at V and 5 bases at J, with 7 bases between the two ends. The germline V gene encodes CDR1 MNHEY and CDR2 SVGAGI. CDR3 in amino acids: CASSYSSDNEQFF. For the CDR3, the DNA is TGTGCCAGCAGTTACAGCAGTGACAATGAGCAGTTCTTC.

Here the CDR3 DNA reads TGTGCCAGCAGCTTCGGAGGTCTAAACACTGAAGCTTTCTTT. This codes for CASSFGGLNTEAFF. This chain uses TRBV11-2 with TRBJ1-1, with no clear D. The CDR3 covers 14 residues. Germline CDR1 and CDR2: SGHAT and FQNNGV. V was trimmed by 3 bases and J by 2 bases, leaving 10 bases between them.

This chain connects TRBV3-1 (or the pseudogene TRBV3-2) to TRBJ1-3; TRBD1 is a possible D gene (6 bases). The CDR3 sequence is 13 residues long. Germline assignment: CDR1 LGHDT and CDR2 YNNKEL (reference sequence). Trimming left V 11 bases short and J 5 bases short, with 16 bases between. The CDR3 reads CAGSDSRRNTIYF. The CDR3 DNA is TGTGCCGGGTCGGACAGTCGGAGAAACACCATATATTTT.

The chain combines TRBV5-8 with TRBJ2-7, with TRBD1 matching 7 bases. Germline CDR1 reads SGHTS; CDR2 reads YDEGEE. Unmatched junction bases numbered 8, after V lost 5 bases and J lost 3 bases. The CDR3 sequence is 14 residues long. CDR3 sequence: CASSREGAGYEQYF. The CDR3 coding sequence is TGTGCCAGCAGTCGAGAGGGGGCAGGCTACGAGCAGTACTTC.

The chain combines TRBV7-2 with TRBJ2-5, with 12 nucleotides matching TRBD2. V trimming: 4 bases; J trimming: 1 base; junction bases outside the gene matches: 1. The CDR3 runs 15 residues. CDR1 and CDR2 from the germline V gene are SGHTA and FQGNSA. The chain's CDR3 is CASSSSGGAQETQYF. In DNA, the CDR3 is TGTGCCAGCAGCTCTAGCGGGGGGGCCCAAGAGACCCAGTACTTC.

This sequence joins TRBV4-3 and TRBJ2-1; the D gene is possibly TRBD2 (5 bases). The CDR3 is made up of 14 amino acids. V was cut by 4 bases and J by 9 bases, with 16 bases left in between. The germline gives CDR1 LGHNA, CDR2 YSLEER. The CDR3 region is CASSRGAINGEQFF. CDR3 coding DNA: TGCGCCAGCAGCCGGGGAGCAATTAACGGTGAGCAGTTCTTC.

The CDR3 bases are TGTGCCAGCAGTGAAGCCGGGGGGAGACGGTACTTC. It encodes CASSEAGGRRYF. The J gene is TRBJ2-7, the V gene TRBV6-1, with 7 bases that match TRBD2. The CDR3 extends over 12 amino acids. The germline V gene encodes CDR1 MNHNS and CDR2 SASEGT. The ends lost 0 bases at V and 12 bases at J; junction bases unmatched: 5.